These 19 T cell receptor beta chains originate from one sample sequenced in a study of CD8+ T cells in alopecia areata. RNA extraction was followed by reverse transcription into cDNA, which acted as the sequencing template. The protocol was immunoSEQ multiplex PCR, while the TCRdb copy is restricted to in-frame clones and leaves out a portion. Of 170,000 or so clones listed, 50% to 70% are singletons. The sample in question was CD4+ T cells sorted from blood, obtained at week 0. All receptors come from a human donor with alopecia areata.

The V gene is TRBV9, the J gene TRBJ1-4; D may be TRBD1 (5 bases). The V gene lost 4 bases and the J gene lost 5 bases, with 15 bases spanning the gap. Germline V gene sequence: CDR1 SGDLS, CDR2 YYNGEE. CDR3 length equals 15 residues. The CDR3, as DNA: TGTGCCAGCAGCCAATTGACAGAACCCAATGAAAAACTGTTTTTT. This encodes CASSQLTEPNEKLFF.

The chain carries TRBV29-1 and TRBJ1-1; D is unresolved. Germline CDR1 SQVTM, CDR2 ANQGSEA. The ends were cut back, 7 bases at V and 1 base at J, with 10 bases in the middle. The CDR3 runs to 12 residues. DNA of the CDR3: TGCAGCGGGAAGGGCAGGAACACTGAAGCTTTCTTT. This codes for CSGKGRNTEAFF.

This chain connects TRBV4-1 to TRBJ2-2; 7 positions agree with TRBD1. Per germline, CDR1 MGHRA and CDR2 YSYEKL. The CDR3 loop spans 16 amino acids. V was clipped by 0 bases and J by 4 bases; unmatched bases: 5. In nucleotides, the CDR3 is TGCGCCAGCAGCCAAGAGCTGGACAGGCGCACCGGGGAGCTGTTTTTT. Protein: CASSQELDRRTGELFF.

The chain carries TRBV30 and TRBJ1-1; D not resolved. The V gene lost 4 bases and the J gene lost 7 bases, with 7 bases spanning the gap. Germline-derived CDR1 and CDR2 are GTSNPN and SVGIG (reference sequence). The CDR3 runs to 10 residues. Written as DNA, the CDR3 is TGTGCCTGGATCGCAGTTGAAGCTTTCTTT. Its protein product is CAWIAVEAFF. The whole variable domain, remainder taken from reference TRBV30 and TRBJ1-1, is SQTIHQWPATLVQPVGSPLSLECTVEGTSNPNLYWYRQAAGRGLQLLFYSVGIGQISSEVPQNLSASRPQDRQFILSSKKLLLSDSGFYLCAWIAVEAFFGQGTRLTVV.

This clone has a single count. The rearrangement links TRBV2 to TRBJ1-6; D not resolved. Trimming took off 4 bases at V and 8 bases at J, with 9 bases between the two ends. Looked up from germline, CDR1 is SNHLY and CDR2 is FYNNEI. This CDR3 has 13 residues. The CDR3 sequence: CASSGQEDSPLHF. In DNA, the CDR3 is TGTGCCAGCAGTGGGCAGGAGGATTCACCCCTCCACTTT.

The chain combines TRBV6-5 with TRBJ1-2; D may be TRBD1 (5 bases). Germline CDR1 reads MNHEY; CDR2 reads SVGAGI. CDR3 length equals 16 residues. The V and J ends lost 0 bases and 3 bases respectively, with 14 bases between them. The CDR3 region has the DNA TGTGCCAGCAGTTACTCGTCGGGACCGTCGTACTATGGCTACACCTTC. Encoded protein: CASSYSSGPSYYGYTF.

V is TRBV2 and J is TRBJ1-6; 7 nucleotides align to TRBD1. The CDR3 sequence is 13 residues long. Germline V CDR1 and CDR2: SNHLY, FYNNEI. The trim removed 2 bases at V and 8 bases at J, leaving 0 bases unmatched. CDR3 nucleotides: TGTGCCAGCAGTGAACAGGGGGATTCACCCCTCCACTTT. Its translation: CASSEQGDSPLHF.

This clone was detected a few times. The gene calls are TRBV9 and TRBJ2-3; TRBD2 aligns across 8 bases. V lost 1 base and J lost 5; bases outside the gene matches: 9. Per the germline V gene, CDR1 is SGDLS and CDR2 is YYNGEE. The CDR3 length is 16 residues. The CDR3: CASSVIGGATIDTQYF. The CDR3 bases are TGTGCCAGCAGCGTAATCGGGGGGGCCACGATAGATACGCAGTATTTT.

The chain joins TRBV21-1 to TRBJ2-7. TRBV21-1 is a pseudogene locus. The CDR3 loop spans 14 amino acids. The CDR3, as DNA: TGTGCCAGCAGCAAAGCAATGAGGGGATACGAGCAGTACTTC. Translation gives CASSKAMRGYEQYF.

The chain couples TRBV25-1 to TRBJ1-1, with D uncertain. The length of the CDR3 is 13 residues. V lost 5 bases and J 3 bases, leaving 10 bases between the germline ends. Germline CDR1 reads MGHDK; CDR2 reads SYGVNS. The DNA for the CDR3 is TGTGCCAGCAGTACTGCTGTGGACACTGAAGCTTTCTTT. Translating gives CASSTAVDTEAFF.

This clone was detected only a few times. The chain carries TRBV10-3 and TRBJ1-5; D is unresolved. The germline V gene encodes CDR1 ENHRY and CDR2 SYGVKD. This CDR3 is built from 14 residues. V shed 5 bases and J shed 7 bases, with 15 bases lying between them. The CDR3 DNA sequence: TGTGCCATCAGTAGTTTTAGGGAAGGCCAGCCCCAGCATTTT. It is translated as CAISSFREGQPQHF.

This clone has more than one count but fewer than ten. In DNA form, the CDR3 reads TGTGCCAGCAGCCTCGGGGGACAGCTAACCGGGGAGCTGTTTTTT. Translated, it gives CASSLGGQLTGELFF. V is TRBV9 and J is TRBJ2-2; a possible D gene is TRBD1 (7 bases). Germline loops: CDR1 SGDLS, CDR2 YYNGEE. The CDR3 has 15 residues. Trimming took off 4 bases at V and 5 bases at J, with 15 bases between the two ends.

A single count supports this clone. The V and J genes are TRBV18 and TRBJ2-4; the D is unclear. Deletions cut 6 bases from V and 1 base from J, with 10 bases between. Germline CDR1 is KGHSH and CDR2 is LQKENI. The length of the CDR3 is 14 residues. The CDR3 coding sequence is TGTGCCAGCTCCCCAGGATCGGCCAAAAACATTCAGTACTTC. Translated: CASSPGSAKNIQYF.

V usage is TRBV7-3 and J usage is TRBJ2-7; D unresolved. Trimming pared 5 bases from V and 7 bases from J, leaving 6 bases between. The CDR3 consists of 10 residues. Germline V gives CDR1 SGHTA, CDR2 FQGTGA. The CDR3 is CASSRLEQYF. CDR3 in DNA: TGTGCCAGCAGCCGTCTGGAGCAGTACTTC.

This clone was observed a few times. The CDR3 is CASSLRWTGTKNVQETQYF. The CDR3 DNA reads TGTGCCAGCTCCCTAAGATGGACAGGGACGAAGAATGTGCAAGAGACCCAGTACTTC. J is TRBJ2-5 and V is TRBV18, with 8 positions matching TRBD1. V gave up 6 bases and J gave up 2 bases; unmatched junction bases: 20. The CDR3 contains 19 residues. Germline loops: CDR1 KGHSH, CDR2 LQKENI.

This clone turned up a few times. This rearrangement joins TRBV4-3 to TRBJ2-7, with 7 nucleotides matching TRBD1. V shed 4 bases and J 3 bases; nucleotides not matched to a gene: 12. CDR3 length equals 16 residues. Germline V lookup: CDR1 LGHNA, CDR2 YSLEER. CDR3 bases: TGCGCCAGCAGCCGCGCATTTTCCGGGACAGACTACGAGCAGTACTTC. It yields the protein CASSRAFSGTDYEQYF.

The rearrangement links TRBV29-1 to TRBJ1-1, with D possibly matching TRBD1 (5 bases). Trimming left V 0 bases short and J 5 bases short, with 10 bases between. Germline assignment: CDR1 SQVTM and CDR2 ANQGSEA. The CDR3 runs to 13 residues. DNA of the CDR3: TGCAGCGTTGAAGACTGGGGGGGTACTGAAGCTTTCTTT. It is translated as CSVEDWGGTEAFF.

In DNA form, the CDR3 reads TGTGCCAGCAGCGTAGAGTTAGACACTGAAGCTTTCTTT. Translating it yields CASSVELDTEAFF. The chain couples TRBV9 to TRBJ1-1, with no clear D. V dropped 0 bases and J dropped 3 bases, with 6 bases sitting between them. CDR3 size: 13 residues. Germline V lookup: CDR1 SGDLS, CDR2 YYNGEE.

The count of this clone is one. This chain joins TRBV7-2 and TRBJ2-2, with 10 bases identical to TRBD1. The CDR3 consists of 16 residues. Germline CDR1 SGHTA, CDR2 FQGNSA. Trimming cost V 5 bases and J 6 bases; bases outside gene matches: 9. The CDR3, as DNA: TGTGCCAGCAGCCAACCCCCGGGACAGGGGTCCGGGGAGCTGTTTTTT. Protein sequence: CASSQPPGQGSGELFF.